This TCR beta chain was retrieved from a study of blood T cell repertoires in COVID-19. Whole-study context: In each case, the material was cDNA or gDNA derived from T cells, B-cell-depleted T cells, or PBMCs.

The count of this clone is one. Enrolment of Seattle patients took place during active infection, and they were followed longitudinally. The germline CDR1 and CDR2 sequences are LNHDA and SQIVND (reference sequence). V was clipped by 4 bases and J by 7 bases; unmatched bases: 6. The CDR3 is made up of 15 amino acids. In the authors' workflow: Estimation of nucleated cell counts relied on the amplification of reference gene primers. Libraries were prepared by immunoSEQ multiplex PCR; TCRdb keeps only in-frame clonotypes and omits some of them. V and J calls and clone size are as listed in that table; D and trimming were resolved from the DNA. The data contain around 180,000 clones, about 84% of them seen just once; the ten biggest clones take up 15% to 20%.

The TCR was taken from a person aged 65 to 85 with COVID-19, enrolled during active disease. Sequenced material: peripheral blood. This sequence joins TRBV19 and TRBJ2-1; 11 bases line up with TRBD1. CDR3 DNA: TGTGCCAGTAGTAAAGGACAGGGGGCCGTTAATGAGCAGTTCTTC. Translation gives CASSKGQGAVNEQFF.